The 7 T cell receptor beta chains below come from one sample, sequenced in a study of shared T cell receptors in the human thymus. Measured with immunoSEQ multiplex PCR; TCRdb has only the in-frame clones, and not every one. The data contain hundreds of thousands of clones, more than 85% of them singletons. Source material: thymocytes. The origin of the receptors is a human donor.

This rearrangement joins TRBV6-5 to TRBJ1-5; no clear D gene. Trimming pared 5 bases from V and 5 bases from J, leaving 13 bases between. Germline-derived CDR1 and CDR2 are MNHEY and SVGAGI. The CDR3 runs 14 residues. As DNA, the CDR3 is TGTGCCAGCAGTACTCACCGGTCCGATCAGCCCCAGCATTTT. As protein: CASSTHRSDQPQHF.

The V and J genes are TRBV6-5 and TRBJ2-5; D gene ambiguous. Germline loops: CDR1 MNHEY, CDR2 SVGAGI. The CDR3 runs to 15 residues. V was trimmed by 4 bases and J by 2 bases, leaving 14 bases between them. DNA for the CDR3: TGTGCCAGCAGTTGTTTTTGGGAAGGTCAAGAGACCCAGTACTTC. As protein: CASSCFWEGQETQYF.

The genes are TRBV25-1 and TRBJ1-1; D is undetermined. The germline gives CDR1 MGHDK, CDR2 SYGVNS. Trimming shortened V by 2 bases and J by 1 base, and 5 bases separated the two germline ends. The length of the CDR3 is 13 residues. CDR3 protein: CASSEPGNTEAFF. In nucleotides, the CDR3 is TGTGCCAGCAGTGAACCGGGGAACACTGAAGCTTTCTTT.

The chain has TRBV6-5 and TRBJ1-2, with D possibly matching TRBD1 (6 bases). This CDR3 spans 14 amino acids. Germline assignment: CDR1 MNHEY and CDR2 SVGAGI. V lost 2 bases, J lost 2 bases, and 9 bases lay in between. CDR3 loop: CASSYQGTNYGYTF. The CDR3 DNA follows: TGTGCCAGCAGTTACCAGGGGACCAACTATGGCTACACCTTC.

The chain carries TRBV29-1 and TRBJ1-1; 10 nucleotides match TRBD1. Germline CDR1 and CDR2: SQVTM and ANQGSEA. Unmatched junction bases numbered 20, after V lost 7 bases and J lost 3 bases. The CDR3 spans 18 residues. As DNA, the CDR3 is TGCAGCGGGAAGATCATGACAGGGGGCGCCCAGTCGGACACTGAAGCTTTCTTT. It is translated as CSGKIMTGGAQSDTEAFF.

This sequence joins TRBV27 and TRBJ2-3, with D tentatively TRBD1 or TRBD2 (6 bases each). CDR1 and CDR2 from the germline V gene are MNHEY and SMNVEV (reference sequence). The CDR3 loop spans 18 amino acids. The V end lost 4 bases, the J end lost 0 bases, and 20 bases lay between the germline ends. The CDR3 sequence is CASSSPTGAGGSTDTQYF. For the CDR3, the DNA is TGTGCCAGCAGTTCCCCGACGGGGGCGGGCGGTAGCACAGATACGCAGTATTTT.

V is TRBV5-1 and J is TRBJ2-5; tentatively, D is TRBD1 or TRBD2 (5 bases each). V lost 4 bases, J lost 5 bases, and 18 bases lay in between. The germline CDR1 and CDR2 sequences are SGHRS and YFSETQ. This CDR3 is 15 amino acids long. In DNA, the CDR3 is TGCGCCAGCAGCGTGGGGCAGCCCCGAGGGGAGACCCAGTACTTC. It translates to CASSVGQPRGETQYF.